Following are 19 T cell receptor beta chains from one sample sequenced in a study of blood T cell repertoires in COVID-19. The method was immunoSEQ multiplex PCR; TCRdb's version includes in-frame clones alone and lacks a portion of them. The sample contains more than 250,000 clones, approximately 83% of which appear only once. The sequencing input was PBMCs or T cells enriched from blood (not recorded which). The receptors were gathered from a man aged 30-40 years who had recovered from COVID-19.

The chain combines TRBV19 with TRBJ1-4; tentatively, D is TRBD1 (5 bases). CDR3 size: 14 residues. Germline V gene lookup returns CDR1 LNHDA and CDR2 SQIVND (reference sequence). V was shortened by 5 bases and J by 4 bases, with 11 bases between the two germline ends. CDR3 region: CASSVTVLNEKLFF. CDR3 coding DNA: TGTGCCAGTAGTGTGACAGTCCTTAATGAAAAACTGTTTTTT.

The chain combines TRBV4-3 with TRBJ1-2, with TRBD1 as a possible D gene (6 bases). Deletions cut 2 bases from V and 8 bases from J, with 21 bases between. Germline V CDR1 and CDR2: LGHNA, YSLEER. This CDR3 comprises 16 residues. The CDR3 sequence is CASSQINQQGLEGYTF. The CDR3 DNA sequence: TGCGCCAGCAGCCAAATCAACCAACAGGGCTTGGAGGGCTACACCTTC.

V is TRBV27 and J is TRBJ2-1; 7 nucleotides agree with TRBD2. V gave up 3 bases and J gave up 4 bases; unmatched junction bases: 9. This CDR3 comprises 16 residues. The germline CDR1 and CDR2 sequences are MNHEY and SMNVEV (reference sequence). The CDR3 loop is CASSFSDWRGYNEQFF. The CDR3 bases are TGTGCCAGCAGTTTTAGCGACTGGCGGGGGTACAATGAGCAGTTCTTC.

The J gene is TRBJ2-1, the V gene TRBV7-2; the match to TRBD1 covers 11 bases. The CDR3 length is 17 residues. Per germline, CDR1 SGHTA and CDR2 FQGNSA. V lost 5 bases to trimming and J lost 5 bases; unmatched junction nucleotides: 11. CDR3 sequence: CASSTRLADRGHNEQFF. Written as DNA, the CDR3 is TGTGCCAGCAGCACCCGACTAGCGGACAGGGGGCACAATGAGCAGTTCTTC.

The rearrangement joins TRBV2 to TRBJ1-1; the match to TRBD1 covers 7 bases. The CDR3 is made up of 13 amino acids. V lost 8 bases to trimming and J lost 8 bases; unmatched junction nucleotides: 11. Germline loops: CDR1 SNHLY, CDR2 FYNNEI. The chain's CDR3 is CASGGTAFGEAFF. The CDR3 nucleotides read TGTGCCAGCGGGGGGACAGCCTTCGGGGAAGCTTTCTTT.

The rearrangement joins TRBV30 to TRBJ2-7; no reliable D call. Trimming shortened V by 0 bases and J by 0 bases, and 12 bases separated the two germline ends. In germline, CDR1 is GTSNPN, CDR2 SVGIG (reference sequence). This CDR3 comprises 15 residues. The CDR3 loop is CAWSVLGSYSYEQYF. The CDR3 region has the DNA TGTGCCTGGAGTGTACTGGGCAGTTACTCCTACGAGCAGTACTTC.

This clone was found a few times. V gene TRBV14 combines with J gene TRBJ1-2, with a tentative D call TRBD1 (6 bases). V dropped 0 bases and J dropped 7 bases, with 21 bases sitting between them. The CDR3 spans 17 residues. The V gene's germline CDR1 is SGHDN and CDR2 FVKESK. The CDR3 spells CASSQDYVRGARGGYTF. The DNA of the CDR3 is TGTGCCAGCAGCCAAGATTATGTACGGGGGGCGCGAGGTGGCTACACCTTC. The full variable domain, rest sourced from reference TRBV14 and TRBJ1-2, is EAGVTQFPSHSVIEKGQTVTLRCDPISGHDNLYWYRRVMGKEIKFLLHFVKESKQDESGMPNNRFLAERTGGTYSTLKVQPAELEDSGVYFCASSQDYVRGARGGYTFGSGTRLTVV.

The chain joins TRBV5-1 to TRBJ2-1; D ambiguous. Germline assignment: CDR1 SGHRS and CDR2 YFSETQ. The V and J ends lost 5 bases and 9 bases respectively, with 21 bases between them. The CDR3 contains 15 residues. Here the CDR3 reads CASRSTLSPSGEQFF. The CDR3 DNA reads as TGCGCCAGCAGATCTACGTTAAGCCCCTCGGGTGAGCAGTTCTTC.

The V call is TRBV6-2 or TRBV6-3, the J call TRBJ1-4; D uncertain. Germline V gene lookup returns CDR1 MNHEY and CDR2 SVGEGT. This CDR3 comprises 16 residues. Trimming removed 7 bases at V and 4 bases at J, with 19 bases between. The CDR3 nucleotides are TGTGCCAGCACCCCAATTTGGCAGGCCTTTAATGAAAAACTGTTTTTT. Its protein product is CASTPIWQAFNEKLFF.

V usage is TRBV7-6 and J usage is TRBJ2-1; the D gene is possibly TRBD1 (5 bases). The CDR3 consists of 15 residues. V lost 1 base to trimming and J lost 2 bases, with 9 bases between them. From germline, CDR1 is SGHVS and CDR2 FNYEAQ. The CDR3 here is CASSLDRQPYNEQFF. CDR3 sequence (DNA): TGTGCCAGCAGCTTAGACAGGCAACCCTACAATGAGCAGTTCTTC.

The chain employs TRBV19 and TRBJ2-2; no firm D call. The CDR3 length is 15 residues. Per the germline V gene, CDR1 is LNHDA and CDR2 is SQIVND (reference sequence). Between the trimmed V and J ends, which lost 1 base and 3 bases, there was a span of 9 bases. The CDR3 DNA reads as TGTGCCAGTAGTATAGGAGTTTCGGACACCGGGGAGCTGTTTTTT. It codes for CASSIGVSDTGELFF. Filled out from reference TRBV19 and TRBJ2-2, the complete variable domain reads DGGITQSPKYLFRKEGQNVTLSCEQNLNHDAMYWYRQDPGQGLRLIYYSQIVNDFQKGDIAEGYSVSREKKESFPLTVTSAQKNPTAFYLCASSIGVSDTGELFFGEGSRLTVL.

V usage is TRBV5-8 and J usage is TRBJ1-6, with 7 bases identical to TRBD1. The germline V gene encodes CDR1 SGHTS and CDR2 YDEGEE. The CDR3 has 17 residues. V shed 3 bases and J 0 bases; nucleotides not matched to a gene: 6. CDR3 nucleotide sequence: TGTGCCAGCAGCTCCGGGACAGAGAGCTCCTATAATTCACCCCTCCACTTT. This translates into CASSSGTESSYNSPLHF.

V usage is TRBV5-5 and J usage is TRBJ2-1; 12 bases are shared with TRBD2. Looked up from germline, CDR1 is SGHKS and CDR2 is YYEKEE (reference sequence). V was pared by 2 bases and J by 4 bases, with 1 base of the junction left unmatched. The length of the CDR3 is 15 residues. Here the CDR3 DNA reads TGTGCCAGCAGCTTAGGACTAGCGGGATACAATGAGCAGTTCTTC. It codes for CASSLGLAGYNEQFF. Complete variable domain (other parts from reference TRBV5-5 and TRBJ2-1): DAGVTQSPTHLIKTRGQQVTLRCSPISGHKSVSWYQQVLGQGPQFIFQYYEKEERGRGNFPDRFSARQFPNYSSELNVNALLLGDSALYLCASSLGLAGYNEQFFGPGTRLTVL.

This clone appeared a single time. The V and J genes are TRBV11-2 and TRBJ1-3, with D unclear. The V and J ends lost 9 bases and 4 bases respectively, with 10 bases between them. This CDR3 comprises 12 residues. From germline, CDR1 is SGHAT and CDR2 FQNNGV. The CDR3 sequence: CASHPGGNTIYF. CDR3 nucleotides: TGTGCCAGTCACCCGGGAGGAAACACCATATATTTT.

The CDR3 region is CASSSSGSNTGELFF. Written as DNA, the CDR3 is TGTGCCAGCAGTTCTAGCGGCTCGAACACCGGGGAGCTGTTTTTT. This chain connects TRBV7-3 to TRBJ2-2, with 7 nucleotides matching TRBD2. The CDR3 runs 15 residues. Trimming took 6 bases from V and 0 from J; bases not matched to a gene: 4. Germline-derived CDR1 and CDR2 are SGHTA and FQGTGA. The variable domain in full, completed from reference TRBV7-3 and TRBJ2-2, reads GAGVSQTPSNKVTEKGKYVELRCDPISGHTALYWYRQSLGQGPEFLIYFQGTGAADDSGLPNDRFFAVRPEGSVSTLKIQRTERGDSAVYLCASSSSGSNTGELFFGEGSRLTVL.

This CDR3 is CASSLGQVDGYTF. The CDR3 DNA reads as TGCGCCAGCAGCTTGGGACAGGTCGATGGCTACACCTTC. V gene TRBV5-1 combines with J gene TRBJ1-2; possibly TRBD1 for D (6 bases). From germline, CDR1 is SGHRS and CDR2 YFSETQ. The CDR3 runs 13 residues. V lost 0 bases and J 6 bases, leaving 9 bases between the germline ends.

The chain is built from TRBV10-3 and TRBJ2-7; D is perhaps TRBD1 (6 bases). The CDR3 covers 14 residues. The V gene's germline CDR1 is ENHRY and CDR2 SYGVKD. V lost 6 bases, J lost 4 bases, and 16 bases lay in between. For the CDR3, the DNA is TGTGCCATCAGGAGGGACACCTTGGCGTACGAGCAGTACTTC. It is translated as CAIRRDTLAYEQYF.

V usage is TRBV7-6 and J usage is TRBJ1-2; 7 bases line up with TRBD1. Germline V lookup: CDR1 SGHVS, CDR2 FNYEAQ. With V trimmed by 5 bases and J by 6 bases, 9 bases remained unmatched. The CDR3 contains 14 residues. CDR3 bases: TGTGCCAGCAGCGCCACAGGGGAGACGAATGGCTACACCTTC. Its translation is CASSATGETNGYTF.

This chain uses TRBV27 with TRBJ1-6; 7 nucleotides line up with TRBD1. The germline gives CDR1 MNHEY, CDR2 SMNVEV (reference sequence). This CDR3 is built from 14 residues. Unmatched junction bases numbered 2, after V lost 2 bases and J lost 7 bases. CDR3 DNA: TGTGCCAGCAGTTTAGGGACAGCAAATTCACCCCTCCACTTT. Its protein product is CASSLGTANSPLHF.